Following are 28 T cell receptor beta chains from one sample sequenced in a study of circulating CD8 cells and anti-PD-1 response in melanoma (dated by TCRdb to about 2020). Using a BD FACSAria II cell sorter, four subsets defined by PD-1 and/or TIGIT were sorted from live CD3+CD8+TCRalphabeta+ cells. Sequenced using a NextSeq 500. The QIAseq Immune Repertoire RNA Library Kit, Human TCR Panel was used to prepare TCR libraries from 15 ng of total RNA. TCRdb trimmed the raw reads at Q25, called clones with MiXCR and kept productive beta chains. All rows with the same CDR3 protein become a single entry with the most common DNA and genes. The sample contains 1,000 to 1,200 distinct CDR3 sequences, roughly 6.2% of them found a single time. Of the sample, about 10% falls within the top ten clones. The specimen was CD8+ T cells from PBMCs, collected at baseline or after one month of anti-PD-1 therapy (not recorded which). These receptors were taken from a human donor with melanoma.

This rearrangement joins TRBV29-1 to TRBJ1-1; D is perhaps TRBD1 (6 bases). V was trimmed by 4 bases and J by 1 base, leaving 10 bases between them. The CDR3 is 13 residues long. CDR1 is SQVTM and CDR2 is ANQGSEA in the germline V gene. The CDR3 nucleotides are TGCAGCGTTGTTGGGGGGCCGAACACTGAAGCTTTCTTT. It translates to CSVVGGPNTEAFF. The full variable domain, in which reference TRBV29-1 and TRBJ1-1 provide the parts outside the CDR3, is SAVISQKPSRDICQRGTSLTIQCQVDSQVTMMFWYRQQPGQSLTLIATANQGSEATYESGFVIDKFPISRPNLTFSTLTVSNMSPEDSSIYLCSVVGGPNTEAFFGQGTRLTVV.

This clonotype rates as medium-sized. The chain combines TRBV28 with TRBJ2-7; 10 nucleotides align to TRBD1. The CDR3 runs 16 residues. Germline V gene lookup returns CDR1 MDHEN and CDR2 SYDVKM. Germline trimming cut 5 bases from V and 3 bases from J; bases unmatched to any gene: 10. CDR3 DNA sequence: TGTGCCAGCAGTGCTGACCGGGACAGGGGAGTCTACGAGCAGTACTTC. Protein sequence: CASSADRDRGVYEQYF. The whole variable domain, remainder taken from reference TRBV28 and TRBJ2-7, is DVKVTQSSRYLVKRTGEKVFLECVQDMDHENMFWYRQDPGLGLRLIYFSYDVKMKEKGDIPEGYSVSREKKERFSLILESASTNQTSMYLCASSADRDRGVYEQYFGPGTRLTVT.

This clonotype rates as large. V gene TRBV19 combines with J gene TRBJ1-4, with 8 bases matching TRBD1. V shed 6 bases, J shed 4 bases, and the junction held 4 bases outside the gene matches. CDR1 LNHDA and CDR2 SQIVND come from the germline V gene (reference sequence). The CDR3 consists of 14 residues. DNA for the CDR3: TGTGCCAGTAGCTGGACAGGGTTTAATGAAAAACTGTTTTTT. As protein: CASSWTGFNEKLFF.

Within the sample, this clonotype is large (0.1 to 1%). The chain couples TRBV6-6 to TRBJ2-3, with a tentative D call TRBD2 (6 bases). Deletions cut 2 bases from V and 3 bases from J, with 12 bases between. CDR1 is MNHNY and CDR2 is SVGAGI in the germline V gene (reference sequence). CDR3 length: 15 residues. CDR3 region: CASSYLAKRTDTQYF. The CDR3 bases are TGTGCCAGCAGTTACCTAGCGAAGAGGACAGATACGCAGTATTTT.

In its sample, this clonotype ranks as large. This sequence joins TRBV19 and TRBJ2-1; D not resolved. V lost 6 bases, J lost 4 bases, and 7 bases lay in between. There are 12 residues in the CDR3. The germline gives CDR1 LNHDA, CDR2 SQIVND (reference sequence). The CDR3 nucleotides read TGTGCCAGTAGCTTAACTTACAATGAGCAGTTCTTC. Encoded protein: CASSLTYNEQFF.

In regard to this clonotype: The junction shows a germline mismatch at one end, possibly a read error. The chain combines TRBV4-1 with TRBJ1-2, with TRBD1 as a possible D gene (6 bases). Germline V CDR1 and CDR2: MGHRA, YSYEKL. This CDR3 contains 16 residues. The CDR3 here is CASSQDDQGRWNGYTF. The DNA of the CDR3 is TGTGCCAGCAGCCAAGATGATCAGGGGCGCTGGAATGGCTACACCTTC.

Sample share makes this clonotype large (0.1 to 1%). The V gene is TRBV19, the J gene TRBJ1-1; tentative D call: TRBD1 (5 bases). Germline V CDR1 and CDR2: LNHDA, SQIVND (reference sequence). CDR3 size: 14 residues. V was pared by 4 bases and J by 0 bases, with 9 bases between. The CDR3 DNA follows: TGTGCCAGTAGTAGACAGAACATGAACACTGAAGCTTTCTTT. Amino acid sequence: CASSRQNMNTEAFF. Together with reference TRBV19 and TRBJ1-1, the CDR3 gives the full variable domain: DGGITQSPKYLFRKEGQNVTLSCEQNLNHDAMYWYRQDPGQGLRLIYYSQIVNDFQKGDIAEGYSVSREKKESFPLTVTSAQKNPTAFYLCASSRQNMNTEAFFGQGTRLTVV.

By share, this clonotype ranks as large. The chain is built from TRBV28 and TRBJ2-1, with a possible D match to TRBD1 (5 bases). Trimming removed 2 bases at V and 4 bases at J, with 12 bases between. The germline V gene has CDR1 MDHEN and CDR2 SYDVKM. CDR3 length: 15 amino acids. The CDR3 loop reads CASSLGRALYNEQFF. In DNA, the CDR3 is TGTGCCAGCAGTTTAGGCAGGGCCCTATACAATGAGCAGTTCTTC.

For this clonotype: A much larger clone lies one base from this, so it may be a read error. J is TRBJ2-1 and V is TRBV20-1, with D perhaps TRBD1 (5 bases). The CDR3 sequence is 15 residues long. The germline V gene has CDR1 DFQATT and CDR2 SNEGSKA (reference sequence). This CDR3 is CSASPTRAAYNERFF. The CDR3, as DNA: TGCAGTGCTAGCCCCACCAGGGCAGCATACAATGAGCGGTTCTTC.

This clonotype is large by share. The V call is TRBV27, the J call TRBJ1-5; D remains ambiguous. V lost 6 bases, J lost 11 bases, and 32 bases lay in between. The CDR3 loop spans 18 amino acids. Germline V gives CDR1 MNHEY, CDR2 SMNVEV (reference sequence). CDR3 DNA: TGTGCCAGCAGCCCCTTTTCGCCCACTTCGGGTCCTGGGGAGTCCCAGCATTTT. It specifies CASSPFSPTSGPGESQHF.

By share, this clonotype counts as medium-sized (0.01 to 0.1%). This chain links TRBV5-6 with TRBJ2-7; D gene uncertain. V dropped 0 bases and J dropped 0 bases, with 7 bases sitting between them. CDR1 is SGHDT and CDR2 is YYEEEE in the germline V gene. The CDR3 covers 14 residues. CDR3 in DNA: TGTGCCAGCAGCTTGGTGGGGTACTCCTACGAGCAGTACTTC. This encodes CASSLVGYSYEQYF.

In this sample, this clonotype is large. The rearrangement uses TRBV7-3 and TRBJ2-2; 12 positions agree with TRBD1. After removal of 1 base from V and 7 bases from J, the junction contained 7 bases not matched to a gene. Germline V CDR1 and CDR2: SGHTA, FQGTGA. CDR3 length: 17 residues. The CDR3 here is CASSLIPGQGANGELFF. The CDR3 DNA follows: TGTGCCAGCAGCTTAATCCCGGGACAGGGGGCGAACGGGGAGCTGTTTTTT.

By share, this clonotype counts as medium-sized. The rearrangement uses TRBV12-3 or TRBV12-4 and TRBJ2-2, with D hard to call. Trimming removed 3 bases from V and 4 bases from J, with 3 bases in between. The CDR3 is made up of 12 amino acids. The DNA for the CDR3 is TGTGCCAGCAGTTTGGGCACCGGGGAGCTGTTTTTT. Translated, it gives CASSLGTGELFF.

The CDR3 protein is CASAGTGGDQPQHF. CDR3 sequence (DNA): TGTGCTAGTGCCGGGACAGGGGGTGATCAGCCCCAGCATTTT. The chain is built from TRBV12-5 and TRBJ1-5, with 11 positions matching TRBD1. Germline CDR1 LGHNT, CDR2 FRNRAP. The length of the CDR3 is 14 residues. Trimming took 7 bases from V and 5 from J; bases not matched to a gene: 4.

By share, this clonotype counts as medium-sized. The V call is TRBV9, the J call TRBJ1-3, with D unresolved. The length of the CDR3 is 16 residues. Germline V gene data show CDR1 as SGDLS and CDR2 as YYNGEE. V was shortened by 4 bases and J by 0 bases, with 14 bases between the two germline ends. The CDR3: CASSSGRLTSGNTIYF. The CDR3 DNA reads TGTGCCAGCAGCTCAGGACGGTTGACCTCTGGAAACACCATATATTTT.

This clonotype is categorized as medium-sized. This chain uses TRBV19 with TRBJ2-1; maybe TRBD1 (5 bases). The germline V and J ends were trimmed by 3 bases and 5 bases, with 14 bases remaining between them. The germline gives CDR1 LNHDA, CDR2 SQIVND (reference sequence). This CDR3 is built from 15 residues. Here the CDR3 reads CASSISQGLDNEQFF. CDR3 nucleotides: TGTGCCAGTAGTATCTCCCAGGGTTTGGACAATGAGCAGTTCTTC.

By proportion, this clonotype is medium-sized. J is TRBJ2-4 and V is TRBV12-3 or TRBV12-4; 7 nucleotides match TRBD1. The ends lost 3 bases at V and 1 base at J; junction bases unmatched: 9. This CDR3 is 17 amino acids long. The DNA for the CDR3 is TGTGCCAGCAGTTTCGAGGGACAGCTGAGGGCCAAAAACATTCAGTACTTC. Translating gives CASSFEGQLRAKNIQYF.

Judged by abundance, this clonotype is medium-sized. The CDR3 loop reads CASSTTEDPGLAQETQYF. CDR3 nucleotide sequence: TGTGCCAGCAGCACAACTGAAGACCCGGGACTAGCCCAAGAGACCCAGTACTTC. The chain combines TRBV5-4 with TRBJ2-5, with 9 bases lining up with TRBD2. V dropped 4 bases and J dropped 1; count of bases not matched to a gene: 14. The V gene's germline CDR1 is SGHNT and CDR2 YYREEE (reference sequence). CDR3 length: 18 residues. The whole variable domain, filled in from reference TRBV5-4 and TRBJ2-5, reads ETGVTQSPTHLIKTRGQQVTLRCSSQSGHNTVSWYQQALGQGPQFIFQYYREEENGRGNFPPRFSGLQFPNYSSELNVNALELDDSALYLCASSTTEDPGLAQETQYFGPGTRLLVL.

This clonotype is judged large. CDR3 sequence: CASRPGQLDTEAFF. The CDR3 coding sequence is TGTGCCAGCAGACCCGGACAGCTAGACACTGAAGCTTTCTTT. The chain joins TRBV2 to TRBJ1-1, with D possibly TRBD1 on 6 matching bases. V was pared by 6 bases and J by 3 bases, with 14 bases between. Germline CDR1 SNHLY, CDR2 FYNNEI. The length of the CDR3 is 14 residues. Complete variable domain (other parts from reference TRBV2 and TRBJ1-1): EPEVTQTPSHQVTQMGQEVILRCVPISNHLYFYWYRQILGQKVEFLVSFYNNEISEKSEIFDDQFSVERPDGSNFTLKIRSTKLEDSAMYFCASRPGQLDTEAFFGQGTRLTVV.

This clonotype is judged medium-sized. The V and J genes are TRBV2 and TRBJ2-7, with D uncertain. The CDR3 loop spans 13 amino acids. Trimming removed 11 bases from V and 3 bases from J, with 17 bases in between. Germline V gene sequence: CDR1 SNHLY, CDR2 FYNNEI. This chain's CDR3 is CASRPSLNYEQYF. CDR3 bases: TGTGCCTCCCGGCCCTCCCTAAACTACGAGCAGTACTTC.

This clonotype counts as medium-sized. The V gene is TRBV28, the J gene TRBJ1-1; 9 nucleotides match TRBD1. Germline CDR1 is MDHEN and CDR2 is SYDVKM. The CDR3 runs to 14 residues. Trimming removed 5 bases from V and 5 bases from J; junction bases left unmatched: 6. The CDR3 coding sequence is TGTGCCAGCAGTGGGGACAGGGAGTGGACTGAAGCTTTCTTT. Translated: CASSGDREWTEAFF.

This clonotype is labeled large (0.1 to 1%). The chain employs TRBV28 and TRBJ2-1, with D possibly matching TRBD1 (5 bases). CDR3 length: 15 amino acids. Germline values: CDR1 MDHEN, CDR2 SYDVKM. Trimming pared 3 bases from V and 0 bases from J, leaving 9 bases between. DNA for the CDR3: TGTGCCAGCAGTTTTGGGGCAAGCTCCTACAATGAGCAGTTCTTC. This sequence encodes CASSFGASSYNEQFF.

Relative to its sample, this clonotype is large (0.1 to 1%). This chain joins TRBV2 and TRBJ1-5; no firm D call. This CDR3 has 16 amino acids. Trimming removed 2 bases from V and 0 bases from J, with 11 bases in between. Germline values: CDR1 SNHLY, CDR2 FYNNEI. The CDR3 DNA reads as TGTGCCAGCAGTGAAATGGGTCGACTTAGCAATCAGCCCCAGCATTTT. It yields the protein CASSEMGRLSNQPQHF.

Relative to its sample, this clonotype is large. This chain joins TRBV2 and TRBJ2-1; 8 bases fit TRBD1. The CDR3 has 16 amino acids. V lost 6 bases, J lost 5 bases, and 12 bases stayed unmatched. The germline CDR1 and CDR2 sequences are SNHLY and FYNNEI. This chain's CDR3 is CASSTSPGQANNEQFF. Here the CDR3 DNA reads TGTGCCAGCAGCACATCCCCGGGACAGGCTAACAATGAGCAGTTCTTC.

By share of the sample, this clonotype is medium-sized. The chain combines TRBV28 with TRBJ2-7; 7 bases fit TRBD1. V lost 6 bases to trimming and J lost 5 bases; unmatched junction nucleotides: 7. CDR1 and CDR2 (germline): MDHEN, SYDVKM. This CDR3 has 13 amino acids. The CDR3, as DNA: TGTGCCAGCAGGATGACAGGGATCAACGAGCAGTACTTC. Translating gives CASRMTGINEQYF.

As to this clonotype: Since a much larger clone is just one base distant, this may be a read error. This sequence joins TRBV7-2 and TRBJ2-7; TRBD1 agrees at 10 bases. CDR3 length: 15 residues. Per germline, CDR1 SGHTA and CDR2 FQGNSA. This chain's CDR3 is CAGSWGTGVTYEQYF. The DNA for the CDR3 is TGTGCCGGCAGCTGGGGGACAGGGGTCACCTACGAGCAGTACTTC.

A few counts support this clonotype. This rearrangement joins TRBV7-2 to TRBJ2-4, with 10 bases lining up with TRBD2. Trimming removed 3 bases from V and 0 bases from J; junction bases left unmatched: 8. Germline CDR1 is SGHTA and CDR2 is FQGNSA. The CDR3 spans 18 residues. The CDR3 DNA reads TGTGCCAGCAGCTTGGTTAGCGGGGGGACCGGAGCCAAAAACATTCAGTACTTC. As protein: CASSLVSGGTGAKNIQYF.

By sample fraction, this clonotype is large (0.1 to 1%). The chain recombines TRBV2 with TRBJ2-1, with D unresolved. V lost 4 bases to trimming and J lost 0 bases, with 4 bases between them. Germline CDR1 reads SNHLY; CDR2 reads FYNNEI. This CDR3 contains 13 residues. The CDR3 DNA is TGTGCCAGCAGTGCGGTCTCCTACAATGAGCAGTTCTTC. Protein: CASSAVSYNEQFF.